The 31 T cell receptor beta chains below all came from one sample that was sequenced in a study of blood T cells in healthy people across ages. Primers used in a second PCR of about 6 to 11 cycles were a sample-barcoded 5' primer and a J-beta primer mix. TCRdb ran MiXCR on the 5' RACE reads and lists one entry per CDR3 protein. Seen here are about 1 million distinct CDR3 sequences, more than 40% observed once, and the top ten hold 18%. The source material was blood. The receptors derive from a woman aged 60-75 years in good health.

The gene calls are TRBV2 and TRBJ2-1; weak D call: TRBD1 (6 bases). CDR3 length: 13 amino acids. Between the trimmed V and J ends, which lost 4 bases and 8 bases, there was a span of 12 bases. Germline V lookup: CDR1 SNHLY, CDR2 FYNNEI. The CDR3 spells CASSGEQGHEQFF. The CDR3 bases are TGTGCCAGCAGTGGGGAACAGGGCCATGAGCAGTTCTTC.

The genes are TRBV30 and TRBJ2-5; 8 bases are shared with TRBD2. This CDR3 is 14 amino acids long. V shed 4 bases and J 5 bases; nucleotides not matched to a gene: 9. Germline assignment: CDR1 GTSNPN and CDR2 SVGIG (reference sequence). This CDR3 is CAWKSGTRTETQYF. The CDR3 DNA sequence: TGTGCCTGGAAGTCTGGGACTAGAACCGAGACCCAGTACTTC. The entire variable domain, with the rest obtained from reference TRBV30 and TRBJ2-5, is as follows: SQTIHQWPATLVQPVGSPLSLECTVEGTSNPNLYWYRQAAGRGLQLLFYSVGIGQISSEVPQNLSASRPQDRQFILSSKKLLLSDSGFYLCAWKSGTRTETQYFGPGTRLLVL.

V is TRBV20-1 and J is TRBJ2-4, with TRBD2 identical over 10 bases. The J call may be in error: the DNA end matches TRBJ2-7 better. CDR1 DFQATT and CDR2 SNEGSKA come from the germline V gene (reference sequence). The CDR3 loop spans 14 amino acids. The CDR3 DNA reads TGCAGTGCTTTTCTAGCGGGAGAGGTCTCCGAGCAGTACTTC. This sequence encodes CSAFLAGEVSEQYF.

The chain couples TRBV4-1 to TRBJ2-7; possible D gene TRBD1, 5 bases. Trimming left V 1 base short and J 3 bases short, with 13 bases between. The germline V gene encodes CDR1 MGHRA and CDR2 YSYEKL. CDR3 length: 15 amino acids. The CDR3 protein is CASSQVDDSFYEQYF. The CDR3 bases are TGCGCCAGCAGCCAAGTCGACGACAGTTTCTACGAGCAGTACTTC.

The chain combines TRBV20-1 with TRBJ2-7; tentative D call: TRBD1 (5 bases). Germline CDR1 reads DFQATT; CDR2 reads SNEGSKA (reference sequence). The CDR3 is 14 residues long. The V end lost 6 bases, the J end lost 2 bases, and 17 bases lay between the germline ends. CDR3 amino acids: CSAQPGKGTYEQYF. The CDR3 nucleotides read TGCAGTGCACAACCAGGGAAGGGGACCTACGAGCAGTACTTC.

This clonotype occurred a few times. The chain is built from TRBV12-3 or TRBV12-4 and TRBJ1-1; tentative D call: TRBD1 (5 bases). The CDR3 is made up of 13 amino acids. V lost 6 bases to trimming and J lost 3 bases, with 11 bases between them. The CDR3 DNA follows: TGTGCCAGCAGCATACAGGATTACACTGAAGCTTTCTTT. Translated: CASSIQDYTEAFF.

This clonotype was seen only a few times. The chain employs TRBV9 and TRBJ2-3; weak D call: TRBD2 (7 bases). Germline-derived CDR1 and CDR2 are SGDLS and YYNGEE. The germline V and J ends were trimmed by 0 bases and 0 bases, with 11 bases remaining between them. The CDR3 consists of 16 residues. The CDR3 sequence is CASSVDAGASTDTQYF. The CDR3 DNA reads as TGTGCCAGCAGCGTAGACGCGGGGGCTAGCACAGATACGCAGTATTTT.

This chain joins TRBV4-1 and TRBJ1-2; 7 bases are shared with TRBD1. The CDR3 is made up of 16 amino acids. Germline lookup yields CDR1 MGHRA and CDR2 YSYEKL. The trim removed 0 bases at V and 8 bases at J, leaving 12 bases unmatched. The CDR3 is CASSQDLKRTGLGYTF. In nucleotides, the CDR3 is TGCGCCAGCAGCCAAGATCTAAAGAGGACAGGCTTAGGCTACACCTTC.

This rearrangement joins TRBV10-2 to TRBJ2-3, with D tentatively TRBD2 (5 bases). The germline V gene has CDR1 WSHSY and CDR2 SAAADI. The ends were cut back, 2 bases at V and 4 bases at J, with 7 bases in the middle. This CDR3 contains 13 residues. CDR3: CASSEILADTQYF. The DNA for the CDR3 is TGCGCCAGCAGTGAGATACTAGCAGATACGCAGTATTTT.

This clonotype was detected only a few times. V is TRBV10-3 and J is TRBJ2-7, with 9 positions matching TRBD2. V shed 0 bases, J shed 3 bases, and the junction held 3 bases outside the gene matches. CDR1 is ENHRY and CDR2 is SYGVKD in the germline V gene. This CDR3 comprises 15 residues. The CDR3 nucleotides are TGTGCCATCAGTGAGTCGGGGCGGGAGGGCTACGAGCAGTACTTC. It specifies CAISESGREGYEQYF.

This chain connects TRBV20-1 to TRBJ2-7; D gene ambiguous. CDR1 and CDR2 from the germline V gene are DFQATT and SNEGSKA (reference sequence). V dropped 5 bases and J dropped 7 bases, with 18 bases sitting between them. This CDR3 is 13 amino acids long. The CDR3 sequence is CSAPGFPGGEQYF. The CDR3 DNA reads as TGCAGTGCTCCGGGCTTCCCGGGTGGAGAGCAGTACTTC.

This clonotype was found a few times. J is TRBJ2-7 and V is TRBV20-1; TRBD2 might be the D (5 bases). Germline V CDR1 and CDR2: DFQATT, SNEGSKA (reference sequence). The CDR3 sequence is 15 residues long. With 0 bases removed from V and 4 bases from J, the gap between germline ends came to 16 bases. The CDR3 reads CSARDGVNRRYEQYF. DNA of the CDR3: TGCAGTGCTAGAGACGGGGTAAACCGCAGGTACGAGCAGTACTTC.

In its sample, this clonotype was seen once. The chain links TRBV20-1 to TRBJ2-3, with 11 bases aligning to TRBD2. Trimming cost V 5 bases and J 6 bases; bases outside gene matches: 13. Looked up from germline, CDR1 is DFQATT and CDR2 is SNEGSKA (reference sequence). The CDR3 covers 16 residues. The CDR3 region has the DNA TGCAGTGCTCGCCCTGGGGGGACTAGCGGCCGGGATACGCAGTATTTT. Residues: CSARPGGTSGRDTQYF.

With respect to this clonotype: Compared with germline, one end of the junction differs, possibly owing to a read error. This chain connects TRBV10-3 to TRBJ2-1; tentatively, D is TRBD1 (5 bases). CDR3 length: 13 residues. From germline, CDR1 is ENHRY and CDR2 SYGVKD. The CDR3 loop is CAGPRQPRKEQFF. In DNA, the CDR3 is TGTGCCGGACCCAGACAGCCCAGGAAGGAGCAGTTCTTT.

In this sample, this clonotype turned up a few times. The chain carries TRBV29-1 and TRBJ2-3; D unclear. Germline CDR1 and CDR2: SQVTM and ANQGSEA. The CDR3 has 13 residues. V lost 6 bases, J lost 5 bases, and 15 bases lay in between. CDR3 coding DNA: TGCAGCGTCCCCCGGTGGGGTTTAGATACGCAGTATTTT. As protein: CSVPRWGLDTQYF.

This clonotype has a handful of counts. The V gene is TRBV7-9, the J gene TRBJ2-1; D gene uncertain. Between the trimmed V and J ends, which lost 2 bases and 9 bases, there was a span of 17 bases. Germline CDR1 is SEHNR and CDR2 is FQNEAQ (reference sequence). There are 15 residues in the CDR3. CDR3 residues: CASSLKSSELAEQFF. CDR3 coding DNA: TGTGCCAGCAGCTTAAAGTCCTCGGAACTGGCTGAGCAGTTCTTC.

This clonotype has a handful of counts. This sequence joins TRBV6-5 and TRBJ2-1; TRBD2 agrees at 12 bases. CDR1 and CDR2 from the germline V gene are MNHEY and SVGAGI. The V and J ends lost 4 bases and 5 bases, in that order; junction bases with no gene match: 9. This CDR3 comprises 17 residues. This CDR3 is CASSFLTSGRSNNEQFF. Written as DNA, the CDR3 is TGTGCCAGCAGTTTTCTAACTAGCGGGAGGAGCAACAATGAGCAGTTCTTC.

The rearrangement links TRBV11-3 to TRBJ2-6, with D unclear. The CDR3 runs 16 residues. The V and J ends lost 3 bases and 2 bases respectively, with 11 bases between them. The germline CDR1 and CDR2 sequences are SGHNT and YENEEA. This chain's CDR3 is CASSLADGPGANVLTF. For the CDR3, the DNA is TGTGCCAGCAGCTTGGCGGACGGCCCTGGGGCCAACGTCCTGACTTTC.

This clonotype was counted between two and nine times. J is TRBJ2-5 and V is TRBV24-1, with a tentative D call TRBD2 (5 bases). Germline V CDR1 and CDR2: KGHDR, SFDVKD. The CDR3 sequence is 12 residues long. V was pared by 7 bases and J by 0 bases, with 5 bases between. The CDR3 reads CATSGDQETQYF. DNA of the CDR3: TGTGCCACCAGCGGGGACCAAGAGACCCAGTACTTC.

CDR3 nucleotides: TGCAGTGCTAGAGGGACTAGCAGCCTCAATGAGCAGTTCTTC. It codes for CSARGTSSLNEQFF. The J gene is TRBJ2-1, the V gene TRBV20-1, with TRBD2 matching over 8 bases. Germline V CDR1 and CDR2: DFQATT, SNEGSKA (reference sequence). CDR3 length equals 14 residues. V dropped 1 base and J dropped 6; count of bases not matched to a gene: 5.

The chain is built from TRBV5-1 and TRBJ2-1; 11 nucleotides align to TRBD1. Germline V lookup: CDR1 SGHRS, CDR2 YFSETQ. With 4 bases clipped from V and 7 bases from J, the junction kept 4 bases outside the gene matches. The CDR3 runs 14 residues. The CDR3 nucleotides read TGCGCCAGCAGCCGCGGGACAGGGGGGAATGAGCAGTTCTTC. This gives the protein CASSRGTGGNEQFF.

CDR3 residues: CSAKATPEVTDTQYF. The CDR3 DNA follows: TGCAGTGCTAAGGCCACTCCTGAGGTCACAGATACGCAGTATTTT. The rearrangement joins TRBV20-1 to TRBJ2-3; no firm D call. CDR3 length: 15 amino acids. V was clipped by 4 bases and J by 2 bases, with 16 bases between them. Germline loops: CDR1 DFQATT, CDR2 SNEGSKA (reference sequence).

This sequence joins TRBV7-6 and TRBJ1-1; perhaps TRBD1 as D (6 bases). Trimming took 1 base from V and 10 from J, leaving 16 bases between them. The V gene's germline CDR1 is SGHVS and CDR2 FNYEAQ. The CDR3 extends over 14 amino acids. For the CDR3, the DNA is TGTGCCAGCAGCTTAGGGGCAGGGGCGCGTAGAGCTTTCTTT. Translation gives CASSLGAGARRAFF. Full variable domain (rest looked up from reference TRBV7-6 and TRBJ1-1): GAGVSQSPRYKVTKRGQDVALRCDPISGHVSLYWYRQALGQGPEFLTYFNYEAQQDKSGLPNDRFSAERPEGSISTLTIQRTEQRDSAMYRCASSLGAGARRAFFGQGTRLTVV.

The rearrangement uses TRBV20-1 and TRBJ2-1, with 7 nucleotides matching TRBD2. CDR3 length equals 15 residues. Germline-derived CDR1 and CDR2 are DFQATT and SNEGSKA (reference sequence). Trimming removed 0 bases from V and 4 bases from J; junction bases left unmatched: 6. The DNA of the CDR3 is TGCAGTGCTAGAGAGGGAGCGGGAAGATACAATGAGCAGTTCTTC. It translates to CSAREGAGRYNEQFF.

V usage is TRBV20-1 and J usage is TRBJ2-5; 7 nucleotides align to TRBD2. The germline CDR1 and CDR2 sequences are DFQATT and SNEGSKA (reference sequence). This CDR3 has 13 residues. The V gene end was trimmed by 5 bases and the J gene end by 3 bases; junction bases not matched to a gene: 6. CDR3 sequence reads: CSALAGDEETQYF. The CDR3 coding sequence is TGCAGTGCTCTGGCGGGAGATGAAGAGACCCAGTACTTC.

This chain joins TRBV29-1 and TRBJ2-7; 7 nucleotides line up with TRBD1. The CDR3 extends over 13 amino acids. The V gene's germline CDR1 is SQVTM and CDR2 ANQGSEA. V shed 1 base and J 2 bases; nucleotides not matched to a gene: 2. CDR3 region: CSVEGQGPYEQYF. The DNA of the CDR3 is TGCAGCGTTGAAGGACAGGGACCCTACGAGCAGTACTTC.

This clonotype was observed a handful of times. This rearrangement joins TRBV7-9 to TRBJ2-4, with 10 bases identical to TRBD2. Germline CDR1 and CDR2: SEHNR and FQNEAQ (reference sequence). V shed 6 bases, J shed 9 bases, and the junction held 11 bases outside the gene matches. This CDR3 is 15 amino acids long. CDR3 protein: CASSPPGLASGIQYF. CDR3 DNA: TGTGCCAGCAGTCCCCCGGGACTAGCGTCGGGCATTCAGTACTTC.

The chain is built from TRBV25-1 and TRBJ2-1, with 10 bases identical to TRBD2. The J call is uncertain, as TRBJ2-7 better fits the DNA end. This CDR3 spans 17 amino acids. CDR1 is MGHDK and CDR2 is SYGVNS in the germline V gene. The CDR3 sequence: CASGTGVLAGNRDAQYF. CDR3 bases: TGTGCCAGCGGAACAGGGGTACTAGCGGGAAATAGGGATGCGCAGTACTTC.

This chain connects TRBV28 to TRBJ2-4, with 11 bases lining up with TRBD2. The DNA matches TRBJ2-5 better at its end, which makes the J call doubtful. The germline gives CDR1 MDHEN, CDR2 SYDVKM. The CDR3 covers 16 residues. The CDR3 bases are TGTGCCAGCAGCCTATTTAGCGGGAGGGCCCTTAAGACCCAGTACTTC. Residues: CASSLFSGRALKTQYF.

This clonotype was observed a handful of times. The chain has TRBV20-1 and TRBJ2-1; maybe TRBD2 (5 bases). Germline loops: CDR1 DFQATT, CDR2 SNEGSKA (reference sequence). Trimming cost V 3 bases and J 5 bases, with 11 bases left between them. This CDR3 has 13 residues. The CDR3 DNA is TGCAGTGCTAGTCGCGGGCTTAACAATGAGCAGTTCTTC. Amino acids: CSASRGLNNEQFF.

The genes are TRBV7-9 and TRBJ1-2; maybe TRBD1 (5 bases). The CDR3 covers 14 residues. Trimming took off 11 bases at V and 5 bases at J, with 21 bases between the two ends. Germline V gene sequence: CDR1 SEHNR, CDR2 FQNEAQ (reference sequence). This CDR3 reads CAYPLEDSGYGYTF. The CDR3 DNA reads as TGTGCCTATCCCCTCGAAGACAGCGGATATGGCTACACCTTC.